The rows below give T cell receptor beta chains drawn from one sample of a study of T-cell reconstitution after alpha-beta-depleted transplantation in children. TCRdb recomputed calls from the PCR reads with MiXCR, one row per CDR3 protein. Counted here are some 500,000 distinct CDR3 sequences, around 19% occurring once; the ten biggest clones make up more than 2.5%. The material sequenced was PBMCs from the stem cell graft donor, taken from the stem cell graft. These receptors came from a human donor who donated a stem cell graft to a child with acute lymphoblastic leukemia. Each CDR3 is given with its conserved first and last residue. The D gene is left open where the match is weak. Part of the rows lack a size; the others show once, few, many or a class for expanded clones.

>TRBD2|few|TRBV15|TRBJ2-1
CATSRQLAGENEQFF
TGTGCCACCAGCAGGCAGCTAGCGGGAGAAAATGAGCAGTTCTTC
>TRBD1|many|TRBV3-1|TRBJ2-7
CASSPSGGYEQYF
TGTGCCAGCAGCCCGTCAGGGGGCTACGAGCAGTACTTC
>TRBD2|NA|TRBV12-3/TRBV12-4|TRBJ2-1
CASSSGKARTSGFYNEQFF
TGTGCCAGCAGTTCTGGGAAGGCAAGGACTAGCGGATTCTACAATGAGCAGTTCTTC
>NA|few|TRBV5-6|TRBJ2-5
CASSHQGRYQETQYF
TGTGCCAGCAGCCACCAGGGACGGTACCAAGAGACCCAGTACTTC
>NA|NA|TRBV7-8|TRBJ2-3
CASSLVGWEADTQYF
TGTGCCAGCAGCTTAGTAGGGTGGGAGGCAGATACGCAGTATTTT
>NA|few|TRBV28|TRBJ1-2
CASRGPFHYGYTF
TGTGCCAGCAGGGGACCCTTCCACTATGGCTACACCTTC
>NA|few|TRBV27|TRBJ1-3
CASSLWRGDTIYF
TGTGCCAGCAGTTTGTGGCGGGGAGACACCATATATTTT
>TRBD1|NA|TRBV10-3|TRBJ2-7
CAIRTINRGPDYEQYF
TGTGCCATCAGGACCATCAACAGGGGGCCAGACTACGAGCAGTACTTC
>TRBD1|NA|TRBV9|TRBJ2-1
CASSVVSQGEQFF
TGTGCCAGCAGCGTAGTTTCACAGGGGGAGCAGTTCTTC
>TRBD2|few|TRBV11-2|TRBJ2-3
CASSSWRLADNTDTQYF
TGTGCCAGCAGCTCCTGGAGACTAGCGGATAACACAGATACGCAGTATTTT
>NA|few|TRBV5-1|TRBJ2-2
CASSLEHGELFF
TGCGCCAGCAGCTTGGAGCACGGGGAGCTGTTTTTT
>NA|few|TRBV12-3/TRBV12-4|TRBJ2-3
CASSRYQGDTQYF
TGTGCCAGCAGTCGGTACCAGGGAGATACGCAGTATTTT
>TRBD2|NA|TRBV29-1|TRBJ2-2
CSAGGSGYDTGELFF
TGCAGCGCCGGGGGTAGCGGGTATGACACCGGGGAGCTGTTTTTT
>NA|few|TRBV20-1|TRBJ2-5
CCARDVLTTQETQYF
TGCTGTGCTAGAGATGTGCTAACGACCCAAGAGACCCAGTACTTC
>NA|few|TRBV25-1|TRBJ2-7
CAASGGSKGEGEQYF
TGTGCAGCGAGTGGGGGTAGTAAGGGAGAAGGCGAGCAGTACTTC
>NA|NA|TRBV27|TRBJ1-3
CASSLTRGSGNTIYF
TGTGCCAGCAGTTTAACCAGGGGATCTGGAAACACCATATATTTT
>NA|few|TRBV7-3|TRBJ1-1
CASSLKGAGSNTEAFF
TGTGCCAGCAGCTTAAAAGGGGCAGGCTCGAACACTGAAGCTTTCTTT
>NA|NA|TRBV19|TRBJ2-3
CASTLRAFATDTQYF
TGTGCCAGTACCTTAAGAGCTTTCGCCACAGATACGCAGTATTTT
>TRBD1|few|TRBV7-9|TRBJ2-7
CASSSQRGLGYEQYF
TGTGCCAGCAGCTCACAAAGGGGGCTGGGTTACGAGCAGTACTTC
>NA|many|TRBV5-1|TRBJ2-3
CASSAYSTDTQYF
TGCGCCAGCAGCGCGTACAGCACAGATACGCAGTATTTT
>NA|few|TRBV6-5|TRBJ2-7
CASSYSNRGLYEQYF
TGTGCCAGCAGTTACTCGAACCGGGGGCTCTACGAGCAGTACTTC
>NA|many|TRBV5-6|TRBJ2-3
CASSLAANTDTQYF
TGTGCCAGCAGCTTGGCGGCCAACACAGATACGCAGTATTTT
>NA|few|TRBV11-2|TRBJ2-5
CASSLEPGVGATRETQYF
TGTGCCAGCAGCTTAGAGCCCGGGGTGGGGGCGACGAGAGAGACCCAGTACTTC
>NA|few|TRBV6-1|TRBJ2-7
CASRGSKDTSNPFYEQYF
TGTGCCAGCAGGGGTTCTAAGGACACCTCTAACCCTTTCTACGAGCAGTACTTC
>TRBD1|NA|TRBV29-1|TRBJ2-7
CSVEDGQGATYEQYF
TGCAGCGTTGAAGACGGACAGGGGGCTACCTACGAGCAGTACTTC
>TRBD1|NA|TRBV29-1|TRBJ2-3
CSAGDRISSTDTQYF
TGCAGCGCCGGGGACAGGATCTCTAGCACAGATACGCAGTATTTT
>TRBD1|NA|TRBV7-9|TRBJ1-6
CASSLATGGDSPLHF
TGTGCCAGCAGCTTAGCGACAGGGGGAGATTCACCCCTCCACTTT
>NA|few|TRBV20-1|TRBJ2-5
CSARDIRGQETQYF
TGCAGTGCTAGAGATATCAGGGGACAAGAGACCCAGTACTTC